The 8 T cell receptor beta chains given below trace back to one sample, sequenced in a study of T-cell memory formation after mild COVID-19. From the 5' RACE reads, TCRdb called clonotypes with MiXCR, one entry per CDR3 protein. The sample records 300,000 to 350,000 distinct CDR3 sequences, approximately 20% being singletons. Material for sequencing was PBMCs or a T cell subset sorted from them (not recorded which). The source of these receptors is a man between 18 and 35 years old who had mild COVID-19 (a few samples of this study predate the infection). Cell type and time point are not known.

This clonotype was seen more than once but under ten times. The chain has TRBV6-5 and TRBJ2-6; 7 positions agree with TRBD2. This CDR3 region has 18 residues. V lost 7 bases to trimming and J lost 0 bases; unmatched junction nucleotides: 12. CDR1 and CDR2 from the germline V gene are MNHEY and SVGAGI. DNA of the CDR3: TGTGCCAGCACCTACGGGTCGGGGGGAGGCTCTGGGGCCAACGTCCTGACTTTC. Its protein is CASTYGSGGGSGANVLTF.

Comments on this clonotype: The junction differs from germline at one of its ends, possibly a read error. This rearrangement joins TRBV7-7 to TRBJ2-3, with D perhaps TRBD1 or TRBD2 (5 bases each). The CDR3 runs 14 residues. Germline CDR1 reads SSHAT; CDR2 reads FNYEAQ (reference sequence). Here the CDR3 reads CASSSIRDADTQYF. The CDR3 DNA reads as TGTGCTAGCAGCTCAATTCGGGACGCAGATACGCAGTATTTT.

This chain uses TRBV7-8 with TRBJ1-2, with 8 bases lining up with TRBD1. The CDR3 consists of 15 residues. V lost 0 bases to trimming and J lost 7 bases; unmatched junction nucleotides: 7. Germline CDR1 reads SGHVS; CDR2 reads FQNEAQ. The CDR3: CASSLAGRTGTGYTF. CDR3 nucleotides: TGTGCCAGCAGCTTAGCGGGACGGACAGGGACTGGCTACACCTTC.

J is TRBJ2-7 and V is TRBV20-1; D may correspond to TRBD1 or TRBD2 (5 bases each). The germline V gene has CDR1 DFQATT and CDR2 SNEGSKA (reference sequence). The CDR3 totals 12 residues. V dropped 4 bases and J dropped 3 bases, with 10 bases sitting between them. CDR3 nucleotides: TGCAGTGCTATGGGACCCATCTACGAGCAGTACGTC. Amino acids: CSAMGPIYEQYV.

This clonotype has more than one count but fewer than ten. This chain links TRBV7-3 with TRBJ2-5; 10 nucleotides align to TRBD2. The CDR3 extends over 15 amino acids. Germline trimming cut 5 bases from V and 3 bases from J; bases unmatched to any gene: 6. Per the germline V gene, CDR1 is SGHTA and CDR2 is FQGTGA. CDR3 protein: CASSPLAGGEETQYF. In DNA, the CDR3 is TGTGCCAGCAGCCCCTTAGCGGGGGGCGAAGAGACCCAGTACTTC.

The CDR3 spells CASSLAREAASSYNEQFF. CDR3 nucleotide sequence: TGTGCCAGCAGCTTAGCCCGGGAAGCGGCGAGCTCCTACAATGAGCAGTTCTTC. This chain uses TRBV7-6 with TRBJ2-1; TRBD2 might be the D (5 bases). The CDR3 covers 18 residues. The V gene's germline CDR1 is SGHVS and CDR2 FNYEAQ. Trimming took off 0 bases at V and 0 bases at J, with 15 bases between the two ends.

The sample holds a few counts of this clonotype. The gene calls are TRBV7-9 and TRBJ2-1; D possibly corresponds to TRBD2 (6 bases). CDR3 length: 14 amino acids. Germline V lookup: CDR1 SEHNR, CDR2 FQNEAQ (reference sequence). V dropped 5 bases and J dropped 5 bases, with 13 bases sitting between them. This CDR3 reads CASSVRGDHNEQFF. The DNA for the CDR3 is TGTGCCAGCAGCGTGCGGGGTGACCACAATGAGCAGTTCTTC.

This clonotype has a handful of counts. The CDR3 region has the DNA TGTGCCAGCAGCTTGAGGTCCATCGGGGAAGGGGAGACCCAGTACTTC. Translation: CASSLRSIGEGETQYF. This rearrangement joins TRBV5-5 to TRBJ2-5; TRBD2 is a possible D gene (5 bases). Looked up from germline, CDR1 is SGHKS and CDR2 is YYEKEE (reference sequence). V was clipped by 1 base and J by 5 bases, with 18 bases between them. The CDR3 is 16 amino acids.